This TCR beta chain appears in the sequencing data of a study of identifying expanded T cells in peripheral blood. Study-wide findings and caveats: Variance in clone template counts between roughly 2-week samples significantly increased with total template count across all healthy donors.

The table lists this clone with a count of one. Its antigen is unidentified. CDR3 length: 13 residues. Trimming pared 4 bases from V and 12 bases from J, leaving 15 bases between. CDR1 SGHAT and CDR2 FQNNGV come from the germline V gene. Libraries were prepared by immunoSEQ multiplex PCR; TCRdb keeps only in-frame clonotypes and omits some of them. This table has 120,000 or so clones, roughly 84% appearing once. The TCR comes from a person between 18 and 70 years old in good health. The sequencing sample was made of blood. The rearrangement links TRBV11-2 to TRBJ1-4, with D possibly matching TRBD1 (6 bases). CDR3 nucleotide sequence: TGTGCCAGCAGCTACCCCTCCGGGGGCCAACTGTTTTTT. This codes for CASSYPSGGQLFF.